This T cell receptor beta chain was sequenced during a study of cytomegalovirus exposure and HLA in healthy donors. The CDR3 is made up of 15 amino acids. Germline CDR1 reads SQVTM; CDR2 reads ANQGSEA. V dropped 6 bases and J dropped 2 bases, with 17 bases sitting between them. Study-level results: Reportedly, TCR beta sequences accurately predicted HLA-A and HLA-B alleles in most subjects. Indistinguishable V segments such as TRBV6-2 and TRBV6-3 were excluded. An analysis was carried out later, and it reportedly showed fewer N-insertions in an Asian-associated ancestry cluster than the roughly 670-donor mean.

Vbeta (60) and Jbeta (13) primers were used in the PCR. TCRdb keeps only in-frame clones here, not all; method: immunoSEQ multiplex PCR. The sample has 90,000 to 150,000 clones, 63% seen once. Unrecorded immune exposures were likely, despite nominal health at sampling. Details on this clone: What it binds is not known.

The source material was PBMCs. The rearrangement uses TRBV29-1 and TRBJ2-4; maybe TRBD2 (5 bases). This receptor was taken from a man between 40 and 49 years old in good health and CMV-seropositive. CDR3 bases: TGCAGCGTGGGTACGGGGTGGGGTACCAAAAACATTCAGTACTTC. Encoded protein: CSVGTGWGTKNIQYF.